This T cell receptor beta chain was observed in a study of vaccination and CD4 T cells after COVID-19. Looking at the study overall: SARS-CoV-2, HCoV-NL63, HCoV-OC43 and HCoV-229E supplied the overlapping spike peptides used to stimulate cells.

Notes on the study in general: From a median of roughly 21 to 40, SARS-CoV-2-reactive clonotypes increased, though not significantly.

Notes on this clonotype: Its specificity is unknown.

Treatment reported: roughly ten-day PBMC culture with coronavirus spike peptide pools or control peptides (ViraFEST assay). CD4+ T-cell collection from the unexposed donor predated the COVID-19 pandemic (2011-2018). With the Oncomine TCR Beta short-read assay, DNA from cultured CD4+ T cells was sequenced. From CD4+ T cells that had been cultured, genomic DNA was extracted. Each CDR3 protein is one row after TCRdb ran MiXCR on the PCR reads. The data contain about 7,200 distinct CDR3 sequences, 30% to 40% of them seen just once; the ten biggest clones take up under 45%. The specimen sequenced was CD4+ T cells from blood, cultured in vitro. The TCR sequence derives from a human donor in good health.

The DNA for the CDR3 is TGTGCCAGTAGTACCGACAAGAACACTGAAGCTTTCTTT. Translation: CASSTDKNTEAFF. This chain connects TRBV19 to TRBJ1-1; D call uncertain. In germline, CDR1 is LNHDA, CDR2 SQIVND (reference sequence). Trimming took off 4 bases at V and 1 base at J, with 7 bases between the two ends. This CDR3 contains 13 residues.